This T cell receptor (beta chain) was found in a study of blood T cell repertoires in COVID-19. As for the study in general: From T cells, B-cell-depleted T cells, or PBMCs came the material, which was cDNA or gDNA.

The CDR3 has 14 residues. The V and J ends lost 2 bases and 5 bases respectively, with 12 bases between them. Germline lookup yields CDR1 MNHNS and CDR2 SASEGT. The protocol was immunoSEQ multiplex PCR, while the TCRdb copy is restricted to in-frame clones and leaves out a portion. The table lists 250,000 to 350,000 clones, roughly 90% of them singletons. This clonotype was sampled from a woman aged 40-49 years who had recovered from COVID-19. The J gene is TRBJ2-5, the V gene TRBV6-1; possibly TRBD2 for D (6 bases). The sample taken for sequencing was peripheral blood. The CDR3 sequence is CASSERGLRETQYF. CDR3 DNA: TGTGCCAGCAGTGAAAGGGGACTTCGGGAGACCCAGTACTTC.